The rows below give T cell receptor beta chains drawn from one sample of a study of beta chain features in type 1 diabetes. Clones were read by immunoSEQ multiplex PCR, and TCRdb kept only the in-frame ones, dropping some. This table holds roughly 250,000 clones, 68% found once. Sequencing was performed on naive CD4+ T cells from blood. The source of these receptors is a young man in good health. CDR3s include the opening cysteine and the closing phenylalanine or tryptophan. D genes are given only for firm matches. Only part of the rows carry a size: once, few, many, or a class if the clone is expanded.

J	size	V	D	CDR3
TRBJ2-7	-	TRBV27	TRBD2	CASSFTLLAALYEQYF
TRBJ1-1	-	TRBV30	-	CASQGRGEAFF
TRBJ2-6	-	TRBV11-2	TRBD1	CASSLDRGNGANVLTF
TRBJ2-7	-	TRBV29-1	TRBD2	CSVGGLAEPYEQYF
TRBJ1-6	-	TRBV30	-	CAWRNTGTYNSPLHF
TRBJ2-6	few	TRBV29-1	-	CSVSPGANVLTF
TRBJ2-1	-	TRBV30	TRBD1	CAWARDRGFEQFF
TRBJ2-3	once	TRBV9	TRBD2	CASSVGSGRTDTQYF
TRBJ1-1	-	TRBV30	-	CAWRSGAEAFF
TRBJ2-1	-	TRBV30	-	CAWSQGGASSYNEQFF
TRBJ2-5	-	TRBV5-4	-	CASSLNQETQYF
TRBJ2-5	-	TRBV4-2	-	CASSQAPRETQYF
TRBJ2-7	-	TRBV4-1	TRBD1	CASSQPGQGYEQYF
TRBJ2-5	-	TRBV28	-	CASSTAWAHQETQYF
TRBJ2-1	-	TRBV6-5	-	CASSSSGLIYNEQFF
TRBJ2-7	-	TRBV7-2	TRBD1	CASSFQAGTGSEQYF
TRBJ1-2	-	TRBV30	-	CAWRTGAQGYTF
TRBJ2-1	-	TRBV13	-	CASSRRQAYNEQFF
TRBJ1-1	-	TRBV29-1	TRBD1	CSVPTGDFLTNTEAFF
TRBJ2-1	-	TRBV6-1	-	CASSVARSNEQFF
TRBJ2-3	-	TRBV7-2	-	CASSLVLRTDTQYF
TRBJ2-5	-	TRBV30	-	CAWSFGSGPQETQYF
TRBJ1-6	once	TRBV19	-	CASSIAGNTVNSPLHF
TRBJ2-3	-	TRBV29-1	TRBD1	CSVELGQGTDTQYF
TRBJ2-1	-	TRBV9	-	CASSSWPVGPDHNEQFF
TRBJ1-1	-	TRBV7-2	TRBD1	CASSLGDRGYNTEAFF
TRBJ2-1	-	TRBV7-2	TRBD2	CASSLTGGPGNEQFF
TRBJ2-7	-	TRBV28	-	CASSQQGPTYEQYF
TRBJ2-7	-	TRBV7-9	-	CASSPPAGDIKDEQYF
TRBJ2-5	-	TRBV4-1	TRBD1	CASSLGQGEAETQYF
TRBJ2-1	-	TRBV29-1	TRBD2	CSVGTRLNEQFF
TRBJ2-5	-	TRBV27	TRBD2	CASSLASGRQETQYF
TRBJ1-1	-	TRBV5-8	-	CASSLYRMNTEAFF
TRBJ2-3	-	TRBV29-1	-	CSVLSGSDTQYF
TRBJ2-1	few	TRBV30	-	CAWSDLNEQFF
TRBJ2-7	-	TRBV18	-	CASSPRRDSYEQYF
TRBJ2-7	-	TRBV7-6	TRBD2	CASSLESASGSEQYF
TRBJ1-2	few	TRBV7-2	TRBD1	CASSREGQLYGYTF
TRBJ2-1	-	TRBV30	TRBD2	CAWSVSGSSYNEQFF
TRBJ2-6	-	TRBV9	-	CASGAQLTGANVLTF
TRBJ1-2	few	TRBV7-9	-	CASSLRLGAKDGYTF
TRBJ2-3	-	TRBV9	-	CASSVDAGFADTQYF
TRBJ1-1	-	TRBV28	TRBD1	CASSTTGGPGEAFF
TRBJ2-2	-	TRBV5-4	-	CASSLEASLAGELFF
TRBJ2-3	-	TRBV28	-	CASSSGPPTDTQYF
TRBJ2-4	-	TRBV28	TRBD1	CASSASGTGNF
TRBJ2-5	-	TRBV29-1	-	CSGDETSETQYF
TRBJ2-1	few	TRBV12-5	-	CASGLRGVYNEQFF
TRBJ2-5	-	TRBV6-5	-	CASSYGGPETQYF
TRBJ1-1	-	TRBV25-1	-	CASSLLGRTEAFF
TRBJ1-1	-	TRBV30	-	CAWSVLRDTEAFF
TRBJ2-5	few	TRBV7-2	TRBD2	CASSPGTSGRETQYF
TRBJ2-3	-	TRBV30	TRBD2	CAWSVGSGSTDTQYF
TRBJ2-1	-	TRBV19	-	CASSIRRAENNEQFF
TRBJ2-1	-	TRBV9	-	CASSEGTRSYNEQFF
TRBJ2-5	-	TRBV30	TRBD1	CAWSVKTGAGETQYF
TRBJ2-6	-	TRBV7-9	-	CASSLKEAGANVLTF